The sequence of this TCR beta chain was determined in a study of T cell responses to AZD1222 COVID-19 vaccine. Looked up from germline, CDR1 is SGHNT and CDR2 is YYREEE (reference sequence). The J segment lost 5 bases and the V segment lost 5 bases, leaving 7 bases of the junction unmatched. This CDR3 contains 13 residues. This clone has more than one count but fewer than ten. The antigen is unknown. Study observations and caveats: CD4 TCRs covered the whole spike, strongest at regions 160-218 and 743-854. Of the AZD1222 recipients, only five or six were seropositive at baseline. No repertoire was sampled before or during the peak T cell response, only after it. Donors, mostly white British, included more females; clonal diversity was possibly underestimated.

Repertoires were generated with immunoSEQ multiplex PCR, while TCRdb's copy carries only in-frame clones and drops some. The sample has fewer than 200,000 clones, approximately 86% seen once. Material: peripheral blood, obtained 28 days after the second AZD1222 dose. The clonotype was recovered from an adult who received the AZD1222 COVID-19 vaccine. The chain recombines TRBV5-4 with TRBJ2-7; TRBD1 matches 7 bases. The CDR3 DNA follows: TGTGCCAGCAGTCGGGACAGAAGCGACGAGCAGTACTTC. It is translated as CASSRDRSDEQYF.